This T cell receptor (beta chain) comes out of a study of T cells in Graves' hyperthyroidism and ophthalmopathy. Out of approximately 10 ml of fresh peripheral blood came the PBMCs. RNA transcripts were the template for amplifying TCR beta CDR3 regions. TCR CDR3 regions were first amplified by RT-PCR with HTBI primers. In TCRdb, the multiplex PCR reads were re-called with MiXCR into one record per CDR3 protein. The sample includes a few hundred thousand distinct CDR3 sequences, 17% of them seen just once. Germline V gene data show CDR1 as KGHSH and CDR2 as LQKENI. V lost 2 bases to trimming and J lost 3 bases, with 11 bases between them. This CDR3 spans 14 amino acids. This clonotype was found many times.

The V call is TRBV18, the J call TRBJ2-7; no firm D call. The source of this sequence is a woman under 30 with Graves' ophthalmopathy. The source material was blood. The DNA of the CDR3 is TGTGCCAGCTCACCAGCTCAGGTTGGCTACGAGCAGTACTTC. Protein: CASSPAQVGYEQYF.